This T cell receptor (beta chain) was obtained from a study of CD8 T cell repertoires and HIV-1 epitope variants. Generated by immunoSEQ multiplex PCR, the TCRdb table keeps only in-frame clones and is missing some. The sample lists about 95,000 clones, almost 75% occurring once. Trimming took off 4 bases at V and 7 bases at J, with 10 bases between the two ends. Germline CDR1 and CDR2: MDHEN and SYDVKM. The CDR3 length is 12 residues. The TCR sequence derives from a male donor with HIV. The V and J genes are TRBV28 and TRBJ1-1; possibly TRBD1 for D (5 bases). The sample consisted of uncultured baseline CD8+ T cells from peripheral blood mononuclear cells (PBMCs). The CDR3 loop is CASSWPQGEAFF. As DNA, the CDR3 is TGTGCCAGCAGTTGGCCTCAGGGTGAAGCTTTCTTT.